The T cell receptor (beta chain) under discussion was sequenced for a study of shared clonotypes between healthy human individuals. Study-level information: Sampling drew on donors who were a couple of women and a few men aged 18 to 49.

Those who donated, Caucasian adults without exception, all lived in Nashville, Tennessee. Sequencing was at deep level. Repertoires were generated with immunoSEQ multiplex PCR, while TCRdb's copy carries only in-frame clones and drops some. The table lists a few hundred thousand clones, around 77% of them singletons. The sample consisted of PBMCs. This sequence originates from a woman between 40 and 55 years old in good health. Some clones in this sample may be carry-over from other donors' samples.

In DNA, the CDR3 is TGTGCCTGGAGTGTAGGGGGACTAGCGGGAGTGGGGACCCAGTACTTC. The encoded protein is CAWSVGGLAGVGTQYF. The chain links TRBV30 to TRBJ2-5; 14 bases map to TRBD2. Germline CDR1 and CDR2: GTSNPN and SVGIG (reference sequence). The trim removed 0 bases at V and 7 bases at J, leaving 7 bases unmatched. This CDR3 is 16 amino acids long.